The T cell receptor (beta chain) under discussion was sequenced for a study of cytotoxic CD8 clonotypes in ibrutinib-treated CLL. The repertoire was sequenced with immunoSEQ multiplex PCR; TCRdb's copy has only in-frame clones and lacks some. The repertoire has around 91,000 clones, about 82% of them found once; the top ten carry under 7%. Points on this clone: Its antigen is unidentified. The junction does not match germline at one end; this may be a read error.

This CDR3 has 13 amino acids. Germline V lookup: CDR1 LNHNV, CDR2 YYDKDF (reference sequence). Notes on the study in general: Public clonotypes, rarely seen, contracted or held steady on treatment. Researchers report that baseline clonality outpaced age-matched healthy donors and tracked circulating CD8+ T-cell counts. An increase in clonality occurred at ibrutinib response, followed by a return toward baseline at progression.

The receptor comes from a human donor with chronic lymphocytic leukemia. The chain carries TRBV15 and TRBJ2-3, with 7 bases matching TRBD2. Sequenced here: PBMCs, sampled before ibrutinib treatment. Written as DNA, the CDR3 is TGTGCCACCAGCAGAGATCTCCGGGGGGAGCCGGTATTT. This translates into CATSRDLRGEPVF.